This entry concerns a single T cell receptor beta chain. This sample was included in a study of beta chain features in type 1 diabetes. The CDR3 has 16 amino acids. Germline assignment: CDR1 SEHNR and CDR2 FQNEAQ (reference sequence). The junction had 5 bases not matched to a gene; V was cut back by 5 bases and J by 0 bases. Sequenced material consisted of expressed TCRB transcripts (all of the isolated RNA was reverse transcribed). Repertoires were generated with immunoSEQ multiplex PCR, while TCRdb's copy carries only in-frame clones and drops some. The profile shows about 40,000 clones, roughly 50% of them singletons.

The sequenced sample was stem cell memory CD4+ T cells from blood. This chain connects TRBV7-9 to TRBJ2-3; 10 positions match TRBD1. This receptor was taken from a woman in her twenties or thirties in good health. The CDR3 spells CASSRTGGISTDTQYF. The CDR3 region has the DNA TGTGCCAGCAGCCGGACAGGGGGAATCAGCACAGATACGCAGTATTTT.